This TCR beta chain was sequenced for a study of blood T cell repertoires in COVID-19. About the research overall: The samples span acute and convalescent COVID-19 from the United States, Italy and Spain. T cells, B-cell-depleted T cells, or PBMCs provided the cDNA or gDNA that served as material.

Original data processing: Amplification of reference gene primers provided the estimated nucleated cell counts. Sequencing was performed with immunoSEQ multiplex PCR; in TCRdb, only in-frame clones are kept and a portion is missing. The D gene and trimming were derived from the DNA, and the V and J assignments and clone size from that table. The sample records 35,000 to 50,000 clones, roughly 88% being singletons. What was sequenced was peripheral blood. The source is a human donor in a cohort sampled during active COVID-19.

The CDR3: CASSLRGANTGELFF. The CDR3 nucleotides read TGTGCCAGCAGCTTGCGGGGGGCGAACACCGGGGAGCTGTTTTTT. The gene calls are TRBV7-3 and TRBJ2-2, with 8 bases identical to TRBD2. This CDR3 contains 15 residues. The germline V gene encodes CDR1 SGHTA and CDR2 FQGTGA. With V trimmed by 3 bases and J by 0 bases, 0 bases remained unmatched.